This TCR beta chain was found in a study of T cells in Graves' hyperthyroidism and ophthalmopathy. Overall study: Peripheral blood was drawn at first diagnosis, prior to all treatment.

RNA transcripts served as the template for amplifying TCR beta CDR3 regions. The TCR CDR3 first-round RT-PCR relied on the HTBI primer set. TCRdb redid the calling of the multiplex PCR reads with MiXCR, one entry per CDR3 protein. The table shows about 200,000 distinct CDR3 sequences, with about a sixth occurring only once. This clonotype was observed a few times. Hyperthyroidism, newly diagnosed and lasting under 2 months, affected patients aged 18 to 65. The receptor was derived from a woman between 45 and 60 years old with Graves' hyperthyroidism. Sequenced sample: blood.

DNA of the CDR3: TGTGCCAGTAGTACCCGACAGGGGGCAGGGACTGAAGCTTTCTTT. It yields the protein CASSTRQGAGTEAFF. This chain joins TRBV19 and TRBJ1-1; TRBD1 aligns across 10 bases. The germline gives CDR1 LNHDA, CDR2 SQIVND (reference sequence). The CDR3 has 15 amino acids. After removal of 4 bases from V and 5 bases from J, the junction contained 7 bases not matched to a gene.